This entry features one T cell receptor beta chain sequence. PCR primers comprised 60 Vbeta and 13 Jbeta primers. TCRdb keeps only in-frame clones here, not all; method: immunoSEQ multiplex PCR. Among approximately 120,000 clones listed, over 75% were seen once. After removal of 0 bases from V and 6 bases from J, the junction contained 0 bases not matched to a gene. CDR1 and CDR2 from the germline V gene are WNHNN and SYGVQD (reference sequence). The CDR3 runs to 14 residues. These data belong to a study of cytomegalovirus exposure and HLA in healthy donors. Sequenced: PBMCs. The chain couples TRBV10-1 to TRBJ2-3; TRBD2 matches at 10 bases. The receptor comes from a woman aged 40 to 50 in good health and CMV-seropositive. The CDR3 nucleotides read TGCGCCAGCAGTGAGTCTAGCGGGAGGGATACGCAGTATTTT. This gives the protein CASSESSGRDTQYF.